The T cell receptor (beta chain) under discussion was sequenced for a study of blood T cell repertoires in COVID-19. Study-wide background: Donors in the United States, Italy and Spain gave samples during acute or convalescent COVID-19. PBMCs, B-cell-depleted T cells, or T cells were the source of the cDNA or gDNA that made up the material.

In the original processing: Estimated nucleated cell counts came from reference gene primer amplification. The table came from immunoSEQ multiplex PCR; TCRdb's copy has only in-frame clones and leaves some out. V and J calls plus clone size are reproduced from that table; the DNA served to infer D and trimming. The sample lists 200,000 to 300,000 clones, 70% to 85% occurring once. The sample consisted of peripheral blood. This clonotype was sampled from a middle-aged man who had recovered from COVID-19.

The CDR3 here is CASRPGGHINEQFF. For the CDR3, the DNA is TGCGCCAGCAGGCCGGGGGGGCACATCAATGAGCAGTTCTTC. The rearrangement links TRBV5-1 to TRBJ2-1, with 8 positions matching TRBD2. The germline V gene encodes CDR1 SGHRS and CDR2 YFSETQ. V lost 5 bases, J lost 6 bases, and 7 bases stayed unmatched. CDR3 length equals 14 residues.